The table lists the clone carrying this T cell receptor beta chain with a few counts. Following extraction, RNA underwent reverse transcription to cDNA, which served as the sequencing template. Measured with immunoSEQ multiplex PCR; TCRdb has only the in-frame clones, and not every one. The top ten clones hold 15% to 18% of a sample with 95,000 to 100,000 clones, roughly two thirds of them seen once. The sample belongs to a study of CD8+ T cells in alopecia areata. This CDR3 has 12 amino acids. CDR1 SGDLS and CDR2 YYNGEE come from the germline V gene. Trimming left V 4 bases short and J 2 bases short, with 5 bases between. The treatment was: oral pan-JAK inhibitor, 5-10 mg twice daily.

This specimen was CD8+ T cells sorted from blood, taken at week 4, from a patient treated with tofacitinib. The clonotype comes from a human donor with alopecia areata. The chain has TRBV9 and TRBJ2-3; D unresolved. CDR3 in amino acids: CASSRPTDTQYF. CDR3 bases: TGTGCCAGCAGCCGTCCCACAGATACGCAGTATTTT. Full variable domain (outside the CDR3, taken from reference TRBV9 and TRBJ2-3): DSGVTQTPKHLITATGQRVTLRCSPRSGDLSVYWYQQSLDQGLQFLIQYYNGEERAKGNILERFSAQQFPDLHSELNLSSLELGDSALYFCASSRPTDTQYFGPGTRLTVL.